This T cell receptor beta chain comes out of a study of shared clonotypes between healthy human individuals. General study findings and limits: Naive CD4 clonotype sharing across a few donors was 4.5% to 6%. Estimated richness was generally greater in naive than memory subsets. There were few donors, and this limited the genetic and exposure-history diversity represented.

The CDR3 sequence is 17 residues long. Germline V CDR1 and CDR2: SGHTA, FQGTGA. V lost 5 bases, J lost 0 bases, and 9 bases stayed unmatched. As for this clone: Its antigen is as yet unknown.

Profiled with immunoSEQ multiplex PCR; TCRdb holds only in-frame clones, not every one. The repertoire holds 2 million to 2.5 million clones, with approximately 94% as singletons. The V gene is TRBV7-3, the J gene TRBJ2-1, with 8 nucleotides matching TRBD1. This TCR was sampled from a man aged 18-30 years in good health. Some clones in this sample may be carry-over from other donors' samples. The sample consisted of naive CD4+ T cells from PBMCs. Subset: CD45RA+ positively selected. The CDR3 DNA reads TGTGCCAGCAGCCCGCCTGGGACAGGTAGCTCCTACAATGAGCAGTTCTTC. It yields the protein CASSPPGTGSSYNEQFF.